The sequence of this TCR beta chain was determined in a study of blood T cell repertoires in COVID-19 (dated by TCRdb to the early 2020s). Study-wide context: Samples covering the acute and convalescent phases of COVID-19 were provided by collaborators in the United States, Italy and Spain. A freely available public database, intended as a resource for researchers studying the immune response to SARS-CoV-2, is where the repertoires were released. Sample metadata almost always included a de-identified subject ID, COVID-19 status, age in years and sex. The dataset comprised deeply sampled blood TCRbeta repertoires from subjects exposed to, actively infected with, or recovered from COVID-19. The material from the prospective study consisted of cDNA or gDNA derived from T cells, B-cell-depleted T cells, or PBMCs. Samples were obtained from the ongoing ImmuneRACE study (first 160 participants) and from over a thousand subjects provided by 6 global collaborators. HLA class I and class II types, where available, came from metadata supplied by the sample provider rather than from assay-based typing.

TCRbeta CDR3 regions were amplified from genomic DNA by means of the immunoSEQ Assay, a bias-controlled multiplex PCR. On the authors' methods: Nucleated cell counts per sample were estimated from amplification of reference gene primers within the assay. To quantify the absolute abundance of each unique TCRbeta CDR3 rearrangement, sequence reads were collapsed and filtered. For each sample, productive Simpson clonality was calculated as the square root of Simpson's diversity index over productive rearrangements. In its TCRdb copy, this immuneACCESS table keeps in-frame sequences only and misses some clones. Where compared with another copy, unresolved V genes explain less than half of these, and the others have no known cause. For V, J and clone size, that table is used; D and trimming come from the DNA. The table for this sample lists more than 90,000 clones; about 81% of them were counted only once. The top ten clones comprise roughly 7.7% of the sample.

Taken from the germline V gene (reference sequence), the CDR1 and CDR2 loops are MNHEY and SMNVEV. Spanning cysteine to phenylalanine, the CDR3 consists of 16 amino acids. Solely the CDR3 DNA is kept, with 48 bases framed from the first base. V lost 7 bases and J lost 3 bases, and the count of bases not matched to a germline gene is 13. The investigation overall reported the following: The amount of clinical and demographic metadata varied by source and participant and was provided uncurated.

Concerning this clone itself: Its binding antigen is unknown. Per-nucleotide qualities are absent, and no much larger clonotype sits a single base away.

The collaborating institutions used their own protocols to collect whole blood in K2EDTA tubes. For TCRbeta analysis, collaborators shipped samples in one of three forms: frozen whole blood, isolated PBMCs, or DNA extracted from either of those sample types. This sequence originates from a man aged 70-80 years with acute or convalescent COVID-19. Sequencing was performed on peripheral blood. The V and J segments used are TRBV27 and TRBJ2-3, with TRBD1 matching 7 junction bases. The CDR3 here reads CASTGYRGLGTDTQYF. The base sequence is TGTGCCAGCACGGGCTACAGGGGATTGGGGACAGATACGCAGTATTTT.